The rows below give T cell receptor beta chains drawn from one sample of a study of blood T cell repertoires in COVID-19. TCRdb's table, derived via immunoSEQ multiplex PCR, lists solely in-frame clones and lacks some. The data hold 300,000 to 450,000 clones, with 88% observed a single time. The sequencing input was PBMCs or T cells enriched from blood (not recorded which). These receptors were obtained from a woman in her thirties who had been exposed to COVID-19. The CDR3 runs from the conserved cysteine through the conserved F or W. Fields, in order: V gene, clone size, D gene, J gene, CDR3 protein, CDR3 DNA. D genes are given only for firm matches. Clone size is shown for a subset of rows, as once, few, many or a class of expanded clone.

V: TRBV9; size: .; D: TRBD1; J: TRBJ1-2; CDR3: CASSPRQGAFGYTF; DNA: TGTGCCAGCAGCCCCCGCCAGGGGGCCTTTGGCTACACCTTC
V: TRBV12-5; size: .; D: TRBD1; J: TRBJ2-7; CDR3: CASVGGSGQYF; DNA: TGTGCTAGTGTAGGGGGCAGCGGGCAGTACTTC
V: TRBV19; size: .; D: .; J: TRBJ2-1; CDR3: CASSGMVYEQFF; DNA: TGTGCCAGTAGCGGGATGGTCTATGAGCAGTTCTTC
V: TRBV9; size: once; D: TRBD2; J: TRBJ2-1; CDR3: CASSVATSGNEQFF; DNA: TGTGCCAGCAGCGTAGCAACTAGCGGGAATGAGCAGTTCTTC
V: TRBV21-1; size: .; D: .; J: TRBJ2-5; CDR3: CASSKDKGAQDETQYF; DNA: TGTGCCAGCAGCAAAGATAAGGGGGCGCAAGATGAGACCCAGTACTTC
V: TRBV7-9; size: .; D: .; J: TRBJ1-4; CDR3: CASSFGRVQTNEKLFF; DNA: TGTGCCAGCAGCTTCGGCAGGGTGCAAACTAATGAAAAACTGTTTTTT
V: TRBV7-9; size: .; D: .; J: TRBJ2-5; CDR3: CASSTVGAVETQYF; DNA: TGTGCCAGCAGCACGGTAGGGGCGGTGGAGACCCAGTACTTC
V: TRBV24-1; size: once; D: TRBD1; J: TRBJ1-2; CDR3: CATSDFGSGTGGDGYTF; DNA: TGTGCCACCAGTGATTTCGGCAGCGGGACAGGGGGGGATGGCTACACCTTC
V: TRBV5-1; size: .; D: TRBD2; J: TRBJ2-3; CDR3: CASSLDLRESTDTQYF; DNA: TGCGCCAGCAGCTTGGACTTGCGGGAGAGTACAGATACGCAGTATTTT
V: TRBV20-1; size: .; D: TRBD2; J: TRBJ2-7; CDR3: CSARTSATQYF; DNA: TGCAGTGCTAGGACTAGCGCGACGCAGTACTTC
V: TRBV19; size: .; D: .; J: TRBJ1-3; CDR3: CASSTQGTGNTIYF; DNA: TGTGCCAGTAGTACCCAGGGAACTGGAAACACCATATATTTT
V: TRBV19; size: .; D: TRBD1; J: TRBJ1-1; CDR3: CASSIKGGPTEAFF; DNA: TGTGCCAGTAGTATAAAAGGGGGCCCAACTGAAGCTTTCTTT
V: TRBV18; size: .; D: TRBD1; J: TRBJ1-5; CDR3: CASSPPGGQTRNQPQHF; DNA: TGTGCCAGCTCACCACCGGGGGGACAGACACGCAATCAGCCCCAGCATTTT
V: TRBV3-1/TRBV3-2; size: .; D: .; J: TRBJ1-1; CDR3: CASSQRGGTEAFF; DNA: TGTGCCAGCAGCCAAAGAGGCGGCACTGAAGCTTTCTTT
V: TRBV6-1; size: .; D: .; J: TRBJ1-1; CDR3: CASSELRRDTEAFF; DNA: TGTGCCAGCAGTGAATTGAGACGGGACACTGAAGCTTTCTTT
V: TRBV15; size: .; D: .; J: TRBJ1-5; CDR3: CATSSLGGELHF; DNA: TGTGCCACCAGCAGTCTGGGGGGGGAATTACATTTT
V: TRBV18; size: .; D: TRBD1; J: TRBJ1-1; CDR3: CASSPGQGVGTEAFF; DNA: TGTGCCAGCTCACCAGGTCAGGGGGTGGGTACTGAAGCTTTCTTT
V: TRBV27; size: .; D: TRBD2; J: TRBJ2-2; CDR3: CASSPLAGDTGELFF; DNA: TGTGCCAGCAGTCCACTAGCGGGAGATACCGGGGAGCTGTTTTTT
V: TRBV5-4; size: .; D: TRBD2; J: TRBJ2-1; CDR3: CASSLGLSGRAYNEQFF; DNA: TGTGCCAGCAGCTTGGGGCTTAGCGGGAGGGCCTACAATGAGCAGTTCTTC
V: TRBV6-5; size: once; D: TRBD1; J: TRBJ1-4; CDR3: CASSPSTGANEKLFF; DNA: TGTGCCAGCAGTCCCTCGACAGGGGCTAATGAAAAACTGTTTTTT
V: TRBV13; size: .; D: TRBD2; J: TRBJ2-1; CDR3: CASNRPSGSESYNEQFF; DNA: TGTGCCAGCAACAGGCCAAGCGGGAGTGAGTCCTACAATGAGCAGTTCTTC
V: TRBV28; size: .; D: .; J: TRBJ1-4; CDR3: CASSSRQRGNEKLFF; DNA: TGTGCCAGCAGTTCCAGGCAGCGGGGTAATGAAAAACTGTTTTTT
V: TRBV29-1; size: once; D: TRBD1; J: TRBJ1-1; CDR3: CSGQGAGTEAFF; DNA: TGCAGCGGACAGGGGGCTGGAACTGAAGCTTTCTTT
V: TRBV7-9; size: .; D: .; J: TRBJ1-1; CDR3: CASSLWRQTSSEAFF; DNA: TGTGCCAGCAGCTTATGGCGACAGACCAGTAGTGAAGCTTTCTTT
V: TRBV5-1; size: .; D: TRBD1; J: TRBJ2-1; CDR3: CASSPQGTQENYNEQFF; DNA: TGCGCCAGCAGCCCACAGGGGACCCAAGAAAATTACAATGAGCAGTTCTTC
V: TRBV18; size: .; D: TRBD2; J: TRBJ2-1; CDR3: CASSPPAGGKGNEQFF; DNA: TGTGCCAGCTCACCACCGGCGGGGGGGAAGGGCAATGAGCAGTTCTTC
V: TRBV3-1/TRBV3-2; size: .; D: .; J: TRBJ1-1; CDR3: CASSQSAGRVEAFF; DNA: TGTGCCAGCAGCCAATCCGCTGGGCGGGTGGAAGCTTTCTTT
V: TRBV27; size: .; D: .; J: TRBJ1-1; CDR3: CASSALGVNTEAFF; DNA: TGTGCCAGCAGTGCCCTAGGTGTGAACACTGAAGCTTTCTTT